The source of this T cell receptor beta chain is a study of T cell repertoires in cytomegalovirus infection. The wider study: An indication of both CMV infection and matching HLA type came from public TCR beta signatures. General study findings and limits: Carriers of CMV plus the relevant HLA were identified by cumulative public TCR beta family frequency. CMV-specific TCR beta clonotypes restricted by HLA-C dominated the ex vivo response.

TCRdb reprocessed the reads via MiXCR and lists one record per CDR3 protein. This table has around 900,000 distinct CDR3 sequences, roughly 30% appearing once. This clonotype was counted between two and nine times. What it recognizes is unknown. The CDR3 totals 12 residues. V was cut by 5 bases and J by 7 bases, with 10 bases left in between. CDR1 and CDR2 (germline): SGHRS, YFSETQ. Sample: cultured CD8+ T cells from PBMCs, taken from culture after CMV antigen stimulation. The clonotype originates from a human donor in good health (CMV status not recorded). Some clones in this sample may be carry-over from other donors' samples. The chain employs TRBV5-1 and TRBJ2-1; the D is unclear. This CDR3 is CASRPSENEQFF. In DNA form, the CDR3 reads TGCGCCAGCAGACCCTCGGAAAATGAGCAGTTCTTC. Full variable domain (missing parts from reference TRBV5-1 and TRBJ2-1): KAGVTQTPRYLIKTRGQQVTLSCSPISGHRSVSWYQQTPGQGLQFLFEYFSETQRNKGNFPGRFSGRQFSNSRSEMNVSTLELGDSALYLCASRPSENEQFFGPGTRLTVL.